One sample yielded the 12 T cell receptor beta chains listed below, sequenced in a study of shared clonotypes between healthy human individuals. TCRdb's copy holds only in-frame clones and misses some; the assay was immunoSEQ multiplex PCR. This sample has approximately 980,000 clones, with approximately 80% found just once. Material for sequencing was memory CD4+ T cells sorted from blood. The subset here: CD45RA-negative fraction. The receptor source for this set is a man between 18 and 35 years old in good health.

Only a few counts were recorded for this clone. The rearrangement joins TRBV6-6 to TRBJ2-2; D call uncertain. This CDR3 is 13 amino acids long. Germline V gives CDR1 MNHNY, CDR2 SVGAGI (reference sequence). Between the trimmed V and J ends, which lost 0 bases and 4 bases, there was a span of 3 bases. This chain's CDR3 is CASSYSSTGELFF. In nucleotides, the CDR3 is TGTGCCAGCAGTTACTCGTCCACCGGGGAGCTGTTTTTT.

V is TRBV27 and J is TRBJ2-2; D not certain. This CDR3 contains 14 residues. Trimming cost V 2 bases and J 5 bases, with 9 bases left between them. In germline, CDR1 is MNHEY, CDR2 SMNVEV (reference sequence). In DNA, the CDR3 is TGTGCCAGCAGTTTAGCCTCGAGGACCGGGGAGCTGTTTTTT. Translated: CASSLASRTGELFF.

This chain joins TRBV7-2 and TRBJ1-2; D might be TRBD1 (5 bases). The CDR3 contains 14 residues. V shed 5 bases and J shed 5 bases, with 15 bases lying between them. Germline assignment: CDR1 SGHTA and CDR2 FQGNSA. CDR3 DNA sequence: TGTGCCAGCAGCCCCTCGGGACTCCTTTATGGCTACACCTTC. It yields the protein CASSPSGLLYGYTF.

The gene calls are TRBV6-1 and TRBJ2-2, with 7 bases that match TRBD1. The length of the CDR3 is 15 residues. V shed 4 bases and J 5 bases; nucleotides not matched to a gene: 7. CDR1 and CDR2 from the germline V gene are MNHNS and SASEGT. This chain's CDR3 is CASSGPGQPTGELFF. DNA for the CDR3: TGTGCCAGCAGTGGACCGGGACAGCCAACCGGGGAGCTGTTTTTT.

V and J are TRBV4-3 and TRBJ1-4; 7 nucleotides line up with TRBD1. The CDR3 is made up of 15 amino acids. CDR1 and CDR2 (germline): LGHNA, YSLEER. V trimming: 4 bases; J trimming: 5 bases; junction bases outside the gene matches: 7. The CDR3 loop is CASSLRGDSNEKLFF. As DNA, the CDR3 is TGCGCCAGCAGCCTTAGAGGGGACAGCAATGAAAAACTGTTTTTT.

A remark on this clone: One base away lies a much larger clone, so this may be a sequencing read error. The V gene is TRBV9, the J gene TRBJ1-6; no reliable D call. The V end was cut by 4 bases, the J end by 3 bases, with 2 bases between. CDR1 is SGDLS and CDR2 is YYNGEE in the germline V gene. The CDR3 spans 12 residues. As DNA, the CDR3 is TGTGCCAGCAGCCTCTATAATTCACCCCTCCACTTT. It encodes CASSLYNSPLHF.

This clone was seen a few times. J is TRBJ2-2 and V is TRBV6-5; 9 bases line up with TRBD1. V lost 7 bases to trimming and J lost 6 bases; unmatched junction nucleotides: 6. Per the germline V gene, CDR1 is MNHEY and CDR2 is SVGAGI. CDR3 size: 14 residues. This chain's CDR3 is CASKTGGRAGELFF. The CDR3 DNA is TGTGCCAGCAAAACAGGGGGCAGAGCCGGGGAGCTGTTTTTT.

CDR3 DNA: TGTGCCAGCCGGTACCGGGACAGGGTGGGGACCCAGTACTTC. Its translation is CASRYRDRVGTQYF. The V call is TRBV2, the J call TRBJ2-5; 9 bases align to TRBD1. The CDR3 has 14 amino acids. Germline V gives CDR1 SNHLY, CDR2 FYNNEI. Unmatched junction bases numbered 11, after V lost 8 bases and J lost 7 bases.

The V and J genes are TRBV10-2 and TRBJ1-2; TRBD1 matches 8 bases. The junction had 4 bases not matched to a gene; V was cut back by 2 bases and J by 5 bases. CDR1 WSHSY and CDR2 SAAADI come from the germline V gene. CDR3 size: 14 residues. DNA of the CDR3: TGCGCCAGCAGTGAGGGCAGGGGGCGTTATGGCTACACCTTC. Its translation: CASSEGRGRYGYTF.

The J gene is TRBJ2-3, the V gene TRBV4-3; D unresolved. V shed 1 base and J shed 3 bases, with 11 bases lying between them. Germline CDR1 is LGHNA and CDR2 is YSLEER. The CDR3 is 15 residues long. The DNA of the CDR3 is TGCGCCAGCAGCCAAGTTCCGAAAGGGACAGATACGCAGTATTTT. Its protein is CASSQVPKGTDTQYF.

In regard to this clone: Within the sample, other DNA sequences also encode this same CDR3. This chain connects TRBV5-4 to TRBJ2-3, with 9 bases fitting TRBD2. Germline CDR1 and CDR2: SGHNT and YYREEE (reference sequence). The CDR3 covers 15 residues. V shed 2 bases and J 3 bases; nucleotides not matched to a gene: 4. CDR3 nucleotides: TGTGCCAGCAGCTTCCCCAGCGGGGGGACAGATACGCAGTATTTT. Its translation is CASSFPSGGTDTQYF. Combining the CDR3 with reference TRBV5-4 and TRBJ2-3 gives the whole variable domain ETGVTQSPTHLIKTRGQQVTLRCSSQSGHNTVSWYQQALGQGPQFIFQYYREEENGRGNFPPRFSGLQFPNYSSELNVNALELDDSALYLCASSFPSGGTDTQYFGPGTRLTVL.

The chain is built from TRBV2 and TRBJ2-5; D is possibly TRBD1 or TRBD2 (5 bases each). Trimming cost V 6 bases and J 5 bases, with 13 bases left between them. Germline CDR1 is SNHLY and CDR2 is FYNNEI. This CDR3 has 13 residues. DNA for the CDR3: TGTGCCAGCAGGATGGGGGTCGGGGAGACCCAGTACTTC. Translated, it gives CASRMGVGETQYF. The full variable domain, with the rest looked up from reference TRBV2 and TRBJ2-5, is EPEVTQTPSHQVTQMGQEVILRCVPISNHLYFYWYRQILGQKVEFLVSFYNNEISEKSEIFDDQFSVERPDGSNFTLKIRSTKLEDSAMYFCASRMGVGETQYFGPGTRLLVL.